This T cell receptor (beta chain) is from a study of cytomegalovirus exposure and HLA in healthy donors. Regarding the study as a whole: A later analysis found most CMV-associated TCR beta chains apparently HLA-restricted. A later analysis linked a missense variant in DCLRE1C to the trimming of TCR beta V and J genes.

Trimming removed 2 bases at V and 5 bases at J, with 15 bases between. This CDR3 region has 15 residues. Germline CDR1 and CDR2: KGHSH and LQKENI. Regarding this clone: No antigen is known for it.

13 Jbeta primers and 60 Vbeta primers were used for the PCR. Profiled with immunoSEQ multiplex PCR; TCRdb holds only in-frame clones, not every one. The repertoire includes 150,000 to 200,000 clones, about 77% of them detected once, and 2% to 2.5% sits in the top ten. Healthy bone marrow donors made up the donors. This TCR derives from a woman in her 30s in good health and CMV-seropositive. The chain uses TRBV18 and TRBJ2-5, with D perhaps matching TRBD1 (6 bases). The material sequenced was PBMCs. The DNA for the CDR3 is TGTGCCAGCTCACCAAGATCAGGGGCGCAGGAGACCCAGTACTTC. Translated: CASSPRSGAQETQYF.